Below, one TCR beta chain is given with its context. This sample stems from a study of ipilimumab plus nivolumab after autologous stem cell transplantation. Study information: Median doses per patient: 4 or 5 ipilimumab, 7 or 8 nivolumab. The myeloma group: high-risk transplant-naive, or relapse within 3 years after first autologous transplant.

Using immunoSEQ multiplex PCR, the repertoire was profiled, and TCRdb retains in-frame clones only, with some absent. The profile shows about 3,500 clones, about 91% of them singletons. Starting 14 to 28 days after autologous transplant, ipilimumab 1 mg/kg was given. Dosing: nivolumab 3 mg/kg IV, weeks 1, 4, 7, 10, then every two weeks to week 26. The V and J ends lost 4 bases and 5 bases respectively, with 18 bases between them. The germline V gene has CDR1 SGHRS and CDR2 YFSETQ. The CDR3 consists of 15 residues. The V call is TRBV5-1, the J call TRBJ2-5; perhaps D is TRBD1 or TRBD2 (5 bases each). The sequence was collected from a male donor with multiple myeloma. Sequences were derived from PBMCs, sampled in a trial of ipilimumab plus nivolumab as post-transplant consolidation. The CDR3 DNA reads as TGCGCCAGCAGCATAACGTCAGGGTCGGGGGAGACCCAGTACTTC. Protein product: CASSITSGSGETQYF.